This T cell receptor beta chain was sequenced in a study of T cells expressing NK-cell markers. In the study overall: The TCR beta repertoires originated in sorted CD3+CD56+NKG2C+, CD3+CD56+NKG2C- and CD3+CD56-NKG2C+ T cells.

Study-level results: Where a few donors were concerned, these clonotypes also led the CD3+CD56-NKG2C+ fraction. No clear determination of HCMV specificity was made for expanded NKG2C+ T cell clones. NKG2C+ dominant clonotypes from 5 or 6 donors made up roughly 1.0-8% of CD8+ T cells.

There are 14 residues in the CDR3. TCRdb re-called the 5' RACE reads; one entry per CDR3 protein, DNA not given. The table lists some 150,000 distinct CDR3 sequences. As to this clonotype: Antigen: not known.

This chain links TRBV12-3 or TRBV12-4 with TRBJ1-3. The source is a man younger than 35 in good health. The source material was blood T cells: a sorted CD56 or NKG2C T cell subset, CD4+ or CD8+ T cells, or bulk PBMC T cells (not recorded which). The CDR3 loop is CARPLADSGNTIYF.